This T cell receptor (beta chain) was recorded in a study of blood T cell repertoires in COVID-19. On the study more broadly: The samples span acute and convalescent COVID-19 from the United States, Italy and Spain.

Individuals drawn from some 25 US areas were about 18 to 100 years old. Participants were placed into cohorts based on the clinical history they reported. V was trimmed by 0 bases and J by 9 bases, leaving 18 bases between them. The CDR3 length is 16 residues. Germline values: CDR1 MGHRA, CDR2 YSYEKL. Produced via immunoSEQ multiplex PCR; TCRdb's table is partial and in-frame only. The data show 220,000 or so clones, 80% to 90% seen once. The rearrangement uses TRBV4-1 and TRBJ1-5, with a weak D call TRBD1 (5 bases). The sample comprised PBMCs or T cells enriched from blood (not recorded which). The clonotype was recovered from a woman aged 18 to 35 in a cohort exposed to, infected with or recovered from COVID-19 (not recorded which). CDR3 nucleotide sequence: TGCGCCAGCAGCCAAGAAAGGGGTTTATTGTTAAGGCCCCAGCATTTT. This encodes CASSQERGLLLRPQHF.